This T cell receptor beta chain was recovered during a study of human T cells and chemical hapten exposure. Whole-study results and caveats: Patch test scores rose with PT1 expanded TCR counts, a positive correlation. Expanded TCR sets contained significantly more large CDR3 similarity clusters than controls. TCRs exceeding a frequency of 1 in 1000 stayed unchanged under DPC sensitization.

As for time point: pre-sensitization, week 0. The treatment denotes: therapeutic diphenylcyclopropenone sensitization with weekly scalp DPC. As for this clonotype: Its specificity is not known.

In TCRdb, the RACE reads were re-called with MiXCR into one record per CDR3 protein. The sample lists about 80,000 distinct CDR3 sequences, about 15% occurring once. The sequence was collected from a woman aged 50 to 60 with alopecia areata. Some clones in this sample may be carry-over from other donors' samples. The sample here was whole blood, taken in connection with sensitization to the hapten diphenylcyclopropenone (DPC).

CDR3 sequence reads: CASSAPGTLVEAFF. CDR3 coding DNA: TGTGCCAGCAGTGCTCCCGGGACACTTGTTGAAGCTTTCTTT. The V gene is TRBV6-2 or TRBV6-3, the J gene TRBJ1-1; D is perhaps TRBD1 (6 bases). Trimming cost V 5 bases and J 7 bases, with 17 bases left between them. This CDR3 spans 14 amino acids. CDR1 is MNHEY, CDR2 SVGEGT, per germline.